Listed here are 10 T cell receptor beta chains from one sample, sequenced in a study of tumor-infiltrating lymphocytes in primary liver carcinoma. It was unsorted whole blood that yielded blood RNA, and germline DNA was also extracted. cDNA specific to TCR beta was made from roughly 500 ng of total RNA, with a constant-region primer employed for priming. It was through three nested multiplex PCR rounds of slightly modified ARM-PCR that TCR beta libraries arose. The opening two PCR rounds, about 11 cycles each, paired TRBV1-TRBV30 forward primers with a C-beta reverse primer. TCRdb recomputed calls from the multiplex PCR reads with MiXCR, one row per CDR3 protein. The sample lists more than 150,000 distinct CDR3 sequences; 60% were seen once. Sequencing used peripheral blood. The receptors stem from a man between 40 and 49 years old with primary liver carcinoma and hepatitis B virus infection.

The CDR3 sequence: CASRTRGGETQYF. In nucleotides, the CDR3 is TGTGCCAGCAGAACCCGAGGTGGTGAGACCCAGTACTTC. This chain links TRBV11-2 with TRBJ2-5; the D is unclear. Per germline, CDR1 SGHAT and CDR2 FQNNGV. This CDR3 comprises 13 residues. The V end lost 6 bases, the J end lost 5 bases, and 13 bases lay between the germline ends.

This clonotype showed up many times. The CDR3 sequence is CASSLSGQTGELFF. The CDR3, as DNA: TGTGCCAGCAGCTTGTCCGGCCAAACCGGGGAGCTGTTTTTT. V is TRBV7-8 and J is TRBJ2-2, with D uncertain. The CDR3 has 14 amino acids. Germline lookup yields CDR1 SGHVS and CDR2 FQNEAQ. V shed 3 bases and J shed 5 bases, with 10 bases lying between them.

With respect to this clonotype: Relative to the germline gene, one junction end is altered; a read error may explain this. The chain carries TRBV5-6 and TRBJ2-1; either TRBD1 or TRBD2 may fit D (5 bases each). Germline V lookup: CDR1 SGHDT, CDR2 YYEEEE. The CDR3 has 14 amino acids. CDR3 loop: CASRFGAVGDEQFF. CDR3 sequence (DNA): TGTGCTAGCAGATTCGGGGCGGTGGGCGATGAGCAGTTCTTC.

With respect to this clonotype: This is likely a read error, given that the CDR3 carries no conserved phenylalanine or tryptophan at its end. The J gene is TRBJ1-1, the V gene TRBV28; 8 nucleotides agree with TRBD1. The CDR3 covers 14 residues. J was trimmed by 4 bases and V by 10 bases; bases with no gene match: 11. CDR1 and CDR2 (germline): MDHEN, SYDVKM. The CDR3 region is CANVGTGRATEAFS. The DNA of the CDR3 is TGTGCCAACGTGGGGACAGGTCGGGCCACTGAAGCTTTCTCT.

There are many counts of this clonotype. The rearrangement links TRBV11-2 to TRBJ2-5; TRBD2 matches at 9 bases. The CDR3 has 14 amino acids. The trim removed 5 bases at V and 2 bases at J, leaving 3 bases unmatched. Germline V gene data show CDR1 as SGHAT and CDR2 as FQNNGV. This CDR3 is CASSRLAEQETQYF. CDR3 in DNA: TGTGCCAGCAGCAGACTAGCGGAACAAGAGACCCAGTACTTC.

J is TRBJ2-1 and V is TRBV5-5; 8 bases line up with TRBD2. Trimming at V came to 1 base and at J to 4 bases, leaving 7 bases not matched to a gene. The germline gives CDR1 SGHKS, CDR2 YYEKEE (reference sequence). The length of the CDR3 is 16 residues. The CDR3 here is CASSLRLAGPYNEQFF. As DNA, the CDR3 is TGTGCCAGCAGCTTGAGGCTAGCGGGCCCATACAATGAGCAGTTCTTC.

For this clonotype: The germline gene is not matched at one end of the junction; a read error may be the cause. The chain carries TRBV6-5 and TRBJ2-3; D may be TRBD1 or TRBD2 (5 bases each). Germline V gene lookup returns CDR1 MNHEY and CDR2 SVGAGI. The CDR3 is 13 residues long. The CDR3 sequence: CANSYLGEDTQYF. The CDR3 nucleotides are TGTGCCAACAGTTACTTGGGGGAAGATACGCAGTATTTT.

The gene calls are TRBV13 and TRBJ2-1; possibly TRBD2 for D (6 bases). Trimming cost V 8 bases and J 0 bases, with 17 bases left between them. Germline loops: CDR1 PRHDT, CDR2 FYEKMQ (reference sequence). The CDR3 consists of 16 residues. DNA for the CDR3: TGTGCCAGCTGCCCCCTGCGGGGCCGCTCCTACAATGAGCAGTTCTTC. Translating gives CASCPLRGRSYNEQFF.

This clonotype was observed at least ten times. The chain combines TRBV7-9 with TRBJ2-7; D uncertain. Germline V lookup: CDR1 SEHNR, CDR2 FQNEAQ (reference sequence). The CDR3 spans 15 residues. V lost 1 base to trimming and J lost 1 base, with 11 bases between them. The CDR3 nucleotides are TGTGCCAGCAGCTTAGAAGGGCCCTTATCCTACGAGCAGTACTTC. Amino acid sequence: CASSLEGPLSYEQYF.

In DNA, the CDR3 is TGCGCCAGCAGTGAGTCGGGGGACAGGGCTTTCTTT. It translates to CASSESGDRAFF. V is TRBV10-2 and J is TRBJ1-1; 8 bases agree with TRBD1. This CDR3 contains 12 residues. Germline V lookup: CDR1 WSHSY, CDR2 SAAADI. The ends lost 0 bases at V and 11 bases at J; junction bases unmatched: 2.